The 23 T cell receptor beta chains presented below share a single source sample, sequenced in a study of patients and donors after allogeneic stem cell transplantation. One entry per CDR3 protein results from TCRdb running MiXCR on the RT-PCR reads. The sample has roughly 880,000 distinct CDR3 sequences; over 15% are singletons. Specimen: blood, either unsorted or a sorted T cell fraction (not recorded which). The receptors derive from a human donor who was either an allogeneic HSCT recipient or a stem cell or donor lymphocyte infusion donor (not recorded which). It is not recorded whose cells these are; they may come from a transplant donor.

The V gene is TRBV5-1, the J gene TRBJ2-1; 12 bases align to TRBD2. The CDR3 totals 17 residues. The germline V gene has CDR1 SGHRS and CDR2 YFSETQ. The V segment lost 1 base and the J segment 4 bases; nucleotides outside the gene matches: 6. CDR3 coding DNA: TGCGCCAGCAGCTTGCCCACTAGCGGGAGGTTATACAATGAGCAGTTCTTC. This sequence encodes CASSLPTSGRLYNEQFF.

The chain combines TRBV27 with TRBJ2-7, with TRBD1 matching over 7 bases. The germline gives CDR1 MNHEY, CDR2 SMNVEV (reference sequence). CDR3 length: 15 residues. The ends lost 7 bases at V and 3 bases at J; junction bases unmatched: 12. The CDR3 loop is CASTTYRGRGYEQYF. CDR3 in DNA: TGTGCCAGCACAACATACAGGGGTAGGGGCTACGAGCAGTACTTC.

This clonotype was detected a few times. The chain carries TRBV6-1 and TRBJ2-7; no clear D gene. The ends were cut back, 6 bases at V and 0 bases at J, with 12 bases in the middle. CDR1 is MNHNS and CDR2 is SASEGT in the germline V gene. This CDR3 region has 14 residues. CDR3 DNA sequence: TGTGCCAGCAGGAGAGGCCGGAGCTCCTACGAGCAGTACTTC. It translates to CASRRGRSSYEQYF.

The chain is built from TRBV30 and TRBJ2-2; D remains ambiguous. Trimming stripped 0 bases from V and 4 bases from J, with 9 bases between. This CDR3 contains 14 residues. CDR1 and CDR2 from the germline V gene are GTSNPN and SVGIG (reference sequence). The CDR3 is CAWSVRVFTGELFF. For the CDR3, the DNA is TGTGCCTGGAGTGTACGAGTTTTCACCGGGGAGCTGTTTTTT.

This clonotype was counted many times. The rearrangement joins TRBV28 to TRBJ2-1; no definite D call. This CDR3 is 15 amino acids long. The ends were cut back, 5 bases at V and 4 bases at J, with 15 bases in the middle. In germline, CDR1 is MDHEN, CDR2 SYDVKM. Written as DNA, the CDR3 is TGTGCCAGCAGTCTACAAAGTCTTCGATACAATGAGCAGTTCTTC. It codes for CASSLQSLRYNEQFF.

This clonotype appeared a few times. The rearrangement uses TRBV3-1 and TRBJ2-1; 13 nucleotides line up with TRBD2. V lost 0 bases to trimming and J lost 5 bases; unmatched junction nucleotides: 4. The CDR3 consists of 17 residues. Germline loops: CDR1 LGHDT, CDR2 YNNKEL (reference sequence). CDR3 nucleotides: TGTGCCAGCAGCCAAGAGATAGGACTAGCGGGAGACAATGAGCAGTTCTTC. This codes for CASSQEIGLAGDNEQFF.

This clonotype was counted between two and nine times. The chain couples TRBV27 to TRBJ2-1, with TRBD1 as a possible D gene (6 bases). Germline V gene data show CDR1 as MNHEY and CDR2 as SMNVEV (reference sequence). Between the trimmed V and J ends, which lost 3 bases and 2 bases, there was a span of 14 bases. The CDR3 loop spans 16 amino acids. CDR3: CASSFSIRGPYNEQFF. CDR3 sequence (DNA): TGTGCCAGCAGTTTCTCGATCAGGGGCCCCTACAATGAGCAGTTCTTC.

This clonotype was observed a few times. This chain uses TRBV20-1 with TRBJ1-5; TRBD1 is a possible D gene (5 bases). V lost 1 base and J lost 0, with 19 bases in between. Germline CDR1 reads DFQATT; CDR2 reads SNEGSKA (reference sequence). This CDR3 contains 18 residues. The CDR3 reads CSARGGSGGLRSNQPQHF. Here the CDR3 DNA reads TGCAGTGCTAGAGGCGGTAGCGGGGGTCTTCGTAGCAATCAGCCCCAGCATTTT.

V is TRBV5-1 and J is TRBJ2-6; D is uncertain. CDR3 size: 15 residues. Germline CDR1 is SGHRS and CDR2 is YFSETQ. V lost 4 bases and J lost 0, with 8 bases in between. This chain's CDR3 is CASSRWVSGANVLTF. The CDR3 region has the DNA TGCGCCAGCAGCCGGTGGGTCTCTGGGGCCAACGTCCTGACTTTC.

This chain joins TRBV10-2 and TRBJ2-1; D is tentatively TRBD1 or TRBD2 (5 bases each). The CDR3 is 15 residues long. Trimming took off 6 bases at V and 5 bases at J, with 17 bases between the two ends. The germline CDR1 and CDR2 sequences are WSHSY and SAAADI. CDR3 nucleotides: TGCGCCAGCAGGGGCTTGGGGACGAACCACAATGAGCAGTTCTTC. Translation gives CASRGLGTNHNEQFF.

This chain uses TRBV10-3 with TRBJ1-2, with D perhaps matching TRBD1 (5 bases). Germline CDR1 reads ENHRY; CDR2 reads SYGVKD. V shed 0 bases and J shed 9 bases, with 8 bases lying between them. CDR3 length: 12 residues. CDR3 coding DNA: TGTGCCATCAGTGAGTCGACAGAGAGCTACACCTTC. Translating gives CAISESTESYTF.

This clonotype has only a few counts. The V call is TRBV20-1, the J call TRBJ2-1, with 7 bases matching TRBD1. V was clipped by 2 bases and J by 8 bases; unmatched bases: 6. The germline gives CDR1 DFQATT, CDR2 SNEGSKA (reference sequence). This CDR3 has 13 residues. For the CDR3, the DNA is TGCAGTGCTAGATCTACTCAGGGGGATGAGCAGTTCTTC. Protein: CSARSTQGDEQFF.

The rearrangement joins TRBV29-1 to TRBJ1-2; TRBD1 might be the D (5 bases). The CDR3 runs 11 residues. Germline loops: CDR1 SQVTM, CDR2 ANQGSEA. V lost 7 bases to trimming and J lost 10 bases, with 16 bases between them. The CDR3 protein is CSALGGLDYTF. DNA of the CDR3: TGCAGCGCCCTCGGGGGTCTTGACTACACCTTC.

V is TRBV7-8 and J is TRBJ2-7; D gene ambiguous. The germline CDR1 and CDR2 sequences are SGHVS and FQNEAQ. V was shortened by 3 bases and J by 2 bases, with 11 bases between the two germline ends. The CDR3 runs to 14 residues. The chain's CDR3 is CASSFMRNAYEQYF. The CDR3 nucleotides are TGTGCCAGCAGCTTTATGCGGAACGCCTACGAGCAGTACTTC.

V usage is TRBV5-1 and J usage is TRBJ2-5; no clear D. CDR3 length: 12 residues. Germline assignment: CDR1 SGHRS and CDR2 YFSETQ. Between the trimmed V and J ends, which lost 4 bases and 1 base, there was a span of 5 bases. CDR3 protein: CASSVPQETQYF. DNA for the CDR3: TGCGCCAGCAGCGTGCCCCAAGAGACCCAGTACTTC. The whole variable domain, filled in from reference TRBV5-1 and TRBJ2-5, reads KAGVTQTPRYLIKTRGQQVTLSCSPISGHRSVSWYQQTPGQGLQFLFEYFSETQRNKGNFPGRFSGRQFSNSRSEMNVSTLELGDSALYLCASSVPQETQYFGPGTRLLVL.

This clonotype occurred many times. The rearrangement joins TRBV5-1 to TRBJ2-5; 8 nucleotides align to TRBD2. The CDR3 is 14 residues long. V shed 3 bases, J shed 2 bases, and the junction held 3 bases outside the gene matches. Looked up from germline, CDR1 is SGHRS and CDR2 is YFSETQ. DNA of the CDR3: TGCGCCAGCAGCTCCGGACTAGCACAAGAGACCCAGTACTTC. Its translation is CASSSGLAQETQYF.

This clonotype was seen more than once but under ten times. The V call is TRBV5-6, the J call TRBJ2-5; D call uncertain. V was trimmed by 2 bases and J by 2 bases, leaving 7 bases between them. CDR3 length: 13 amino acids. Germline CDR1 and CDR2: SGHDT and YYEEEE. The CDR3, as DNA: TGTGCCAGCAGCTTCCAGATACAAGAGACCCAGTACTTC. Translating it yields CASSFQIQETQYF.

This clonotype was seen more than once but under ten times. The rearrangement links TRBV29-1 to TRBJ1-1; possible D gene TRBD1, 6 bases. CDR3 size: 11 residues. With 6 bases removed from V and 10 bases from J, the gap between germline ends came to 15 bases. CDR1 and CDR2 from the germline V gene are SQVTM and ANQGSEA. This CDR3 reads CSVGRGEVAFF. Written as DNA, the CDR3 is TGCAGCGTGGGCAGGGGTGAAGTAGCTTTCTTT.

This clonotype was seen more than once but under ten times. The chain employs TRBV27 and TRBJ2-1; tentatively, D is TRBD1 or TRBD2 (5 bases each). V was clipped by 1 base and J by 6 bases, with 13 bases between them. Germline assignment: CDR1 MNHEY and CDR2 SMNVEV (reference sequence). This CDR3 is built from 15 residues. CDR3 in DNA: TGTGCCAGCAGTTTATTGGTGGGGGTTGGCAATGAGCAGTTCTTC. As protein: CASSLLVGVGNEQFF.

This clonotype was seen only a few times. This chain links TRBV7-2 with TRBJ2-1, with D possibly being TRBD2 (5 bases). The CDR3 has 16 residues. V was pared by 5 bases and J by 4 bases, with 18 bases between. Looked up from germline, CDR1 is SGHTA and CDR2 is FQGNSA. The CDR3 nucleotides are TGTGCCAGCAGCACTGAGAGGGTAACCACTTACAATGAGCAGTTCTTC. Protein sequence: CASSTERVTTYNEQFF.

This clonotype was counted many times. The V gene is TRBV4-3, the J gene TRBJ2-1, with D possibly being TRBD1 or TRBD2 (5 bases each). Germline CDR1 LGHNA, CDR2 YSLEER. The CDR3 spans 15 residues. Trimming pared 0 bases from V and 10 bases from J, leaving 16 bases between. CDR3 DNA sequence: TGCGCCAGCAGCCAAGAAGGACAAAACTGGGGGGAGCAGTTCTTC. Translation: CASSQEGQNWGEQFF.

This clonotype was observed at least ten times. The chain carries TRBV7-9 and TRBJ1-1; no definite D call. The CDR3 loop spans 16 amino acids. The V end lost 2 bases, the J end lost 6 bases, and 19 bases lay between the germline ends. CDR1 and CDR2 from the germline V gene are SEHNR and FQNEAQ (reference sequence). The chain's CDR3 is CASSLRGEGAWAEAFF. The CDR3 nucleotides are TGTGCCAGCAGCTTACGGGGTGAGGGAGCTTGGGCTGAAGCTTTCTTT.

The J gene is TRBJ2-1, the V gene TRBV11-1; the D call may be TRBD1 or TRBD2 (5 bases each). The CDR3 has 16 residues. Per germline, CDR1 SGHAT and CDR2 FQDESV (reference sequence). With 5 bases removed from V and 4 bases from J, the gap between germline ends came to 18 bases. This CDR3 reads CASSQTGTRHYNEQFF. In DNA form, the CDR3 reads TGTGCCAGCAGCCAAACCGGGACCCGACATTACAATGAGCAGTTCTTC. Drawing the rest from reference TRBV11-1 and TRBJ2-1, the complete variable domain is EAEVAQSPRYKITEKSQAVAFWCDPISGHATLYWYRQILGQGPELLVQFQDESVVDDSQLPKDRFSAERLKGVDSTLKIQPAELGDSAMYLCASSQTGTRHYNEQFFGPGTRLTVL.